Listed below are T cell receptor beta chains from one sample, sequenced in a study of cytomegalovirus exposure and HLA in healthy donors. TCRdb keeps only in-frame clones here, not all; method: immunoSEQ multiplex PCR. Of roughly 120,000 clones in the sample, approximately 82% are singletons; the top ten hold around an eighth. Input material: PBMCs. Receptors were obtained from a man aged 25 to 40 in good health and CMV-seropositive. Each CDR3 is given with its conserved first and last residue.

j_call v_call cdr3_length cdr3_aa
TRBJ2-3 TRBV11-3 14 CASSLAGTSGTQYF
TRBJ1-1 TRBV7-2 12 CASRGQGAEAFF
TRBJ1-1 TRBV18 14 CASSRGDKNTEAFF
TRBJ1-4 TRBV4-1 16 CASSRQGSPNNEKLFF
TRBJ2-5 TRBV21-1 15 CASSKVGGLGGTQYF
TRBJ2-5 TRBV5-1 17 CASSLVAGGRYKETQYF
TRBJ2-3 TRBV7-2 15 CASSPQHGLTDTQYF
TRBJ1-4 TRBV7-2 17 CASSTNRDRGRHEKLFF
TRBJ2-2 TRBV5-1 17 CASGLTSGQGGSGELFF
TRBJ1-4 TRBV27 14 CASSLWPPEGKLFF
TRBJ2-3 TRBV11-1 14 CASSGTGVTDTQYF
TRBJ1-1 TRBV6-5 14 CASKRGQGVVTAFF
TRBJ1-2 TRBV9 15 CASSAQDDRGYGYTF
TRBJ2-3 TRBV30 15 CAWSVRGGAADTQYF
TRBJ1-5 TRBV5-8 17 CASSSRDRAPVDQPQHF
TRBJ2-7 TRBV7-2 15 CASSPPDRGMYEQYF
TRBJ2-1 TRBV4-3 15 CASSQVAGALREQFF
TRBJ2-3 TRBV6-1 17 CASSERPRGGATDTQYF
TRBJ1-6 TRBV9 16 CASSEDRDRTNSPLHF
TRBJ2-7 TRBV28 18 CASSPMAPAGGISYEQYF
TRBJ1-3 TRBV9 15 CASSVEGAAGNTIYF
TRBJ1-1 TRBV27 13 CASSRQKNTEAFF
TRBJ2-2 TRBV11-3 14 CASSLATRAGELFF
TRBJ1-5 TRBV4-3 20 CASSPVGRGNPSKPNQPQHF
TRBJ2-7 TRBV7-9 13 CASSLPGIYEQYF
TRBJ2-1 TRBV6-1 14 CASREGRPYNEQFF
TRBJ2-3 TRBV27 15 CASSFRTRDTDTQYF
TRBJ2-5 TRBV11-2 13 CASSPGGVETQYF
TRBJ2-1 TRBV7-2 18 CASSLGGLAGGLGNEQFF
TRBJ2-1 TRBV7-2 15 CASSPTGGGYNEQFF
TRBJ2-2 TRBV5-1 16 CASSPGWTGGSGELFF
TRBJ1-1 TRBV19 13 CASRVTANTEAFF
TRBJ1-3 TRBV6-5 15 CASRPDRSSGNTIYF
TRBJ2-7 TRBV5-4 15 CASSSKTGGYYEQYF
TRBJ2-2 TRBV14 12 CASSQVTGELFF
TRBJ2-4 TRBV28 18 CASSLSRGGGETKNIQYF
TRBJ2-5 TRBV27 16 CASSPSGGQFKETQYF
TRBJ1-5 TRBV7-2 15 CASSPPDGNDQPQHF
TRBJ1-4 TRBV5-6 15 CASSRADRNDEKLFF
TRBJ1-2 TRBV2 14 CASTKGQGNYGYTF
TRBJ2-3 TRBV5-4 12 CASSSVPDTQYF
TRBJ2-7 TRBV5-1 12 CASSPAGGEQYF
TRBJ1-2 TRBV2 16 CASSPMTGPRDYGYTF
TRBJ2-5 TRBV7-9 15 CASSFNAGGKETQYF
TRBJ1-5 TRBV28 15 CASSLRLLGVQPQHF
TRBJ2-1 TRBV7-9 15 CASSPPLRGGNEQFF
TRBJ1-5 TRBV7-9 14 CASSRGITNQPQHF
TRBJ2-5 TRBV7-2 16 CASSFPSWTTKETQYF
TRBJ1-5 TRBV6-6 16 CASSYGALGGNQPQHF
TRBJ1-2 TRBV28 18 CASSLYLDSQFSRDGYTF
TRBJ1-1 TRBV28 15 CASSSPTSPRTEAFF
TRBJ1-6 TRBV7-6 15 CASSFRTGLGSPLHF
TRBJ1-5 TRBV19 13 CASRDRGDQPQHF
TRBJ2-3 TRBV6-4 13 CASSASGTDTQYF
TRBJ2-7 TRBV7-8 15 CASSPPKSGGYEQYF
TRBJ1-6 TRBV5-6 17 CASSYRQGSDYNSPLHF
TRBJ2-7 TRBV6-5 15 CASRRPGQGSYEQYF
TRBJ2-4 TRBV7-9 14 CASSADRAKNIQYF
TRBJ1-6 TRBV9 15 CASSGGLPYNSPLHF